This T cell receptor beta chain is from a study of CD8 T cells in ankylosing spondylitis. General study findings and limits: A subset of motif variants has previously been described in the synovial fluid and blood of reactive arthritis. Within ankylosing spondylitis blood, a TCR beta motif made up of under 10 highly homologous variants appeared to be characteristic.

TCRdb processed the 5' RACE reads anew with MiXCR; each CDR3 protein has one entry. The sample carries about 390,000 distinct CDR3 sequences, under 25% recorded once. Points on this clonotype: Its antigen is not identified.

This sequence originates from a male donor with ankylosing spondylitis. Sample: blood, either unsorted or a sorted T cell fraction (not recorded which).

Here the CDR3 reads CASTGVEGSPLHF. As DNA, the CDR3 is TGTGCCAGTACAGGGGTAGAGGGTTCACCCCTCCACTTT. V gene TRBV19 combines with J gene TRBJ1-6, with D possibly TRBD1 on 6 matching bases. V lost 7 bases and J lost 9, with 13 bases in between. The CDR3 consists of 13 residues. CDR1 LNHDA and CDR2 SQIVND come from the germline V gene (reference sequence).